This T cell receptor beta chain was captured in a study of blood T cell repertoires in COVID-19. Study context: Collection of acute and convalescent COVID-19 samples took place in the United States, Italy and Spain. Sample material is recorded as cDNA or gDNA derived from T cells, B-cell-depleted T cells, or PBMCs.

Generated by immunoSEQ multiplex PCR, the TCRdb table keeps only in-frame clones and is missing some. The table shows about 160,000 clones, with roughly four fifths occurring only once. Trimming removed 6 bases at V and 5 bases at J, with 13 bases between. Per germline, CDR1 SNHLY and CDR2 FYNNEI. The CDR3 extends over 13 amino acids. Input material: peripheral blood. This rearrangement joins TRBV2 to TRBJ1-1, with D possibly matching TRBD1 (6 bases). This sequence was found in a man aged 55-75 years with active or convalescent COVID-19. CDR3 residues: CASSLSGVTEAFF. The CDR3 nucleotides are TGTGCCAGCAGCCTATCAGGGGTTACTGAAGCTTTCTTT.